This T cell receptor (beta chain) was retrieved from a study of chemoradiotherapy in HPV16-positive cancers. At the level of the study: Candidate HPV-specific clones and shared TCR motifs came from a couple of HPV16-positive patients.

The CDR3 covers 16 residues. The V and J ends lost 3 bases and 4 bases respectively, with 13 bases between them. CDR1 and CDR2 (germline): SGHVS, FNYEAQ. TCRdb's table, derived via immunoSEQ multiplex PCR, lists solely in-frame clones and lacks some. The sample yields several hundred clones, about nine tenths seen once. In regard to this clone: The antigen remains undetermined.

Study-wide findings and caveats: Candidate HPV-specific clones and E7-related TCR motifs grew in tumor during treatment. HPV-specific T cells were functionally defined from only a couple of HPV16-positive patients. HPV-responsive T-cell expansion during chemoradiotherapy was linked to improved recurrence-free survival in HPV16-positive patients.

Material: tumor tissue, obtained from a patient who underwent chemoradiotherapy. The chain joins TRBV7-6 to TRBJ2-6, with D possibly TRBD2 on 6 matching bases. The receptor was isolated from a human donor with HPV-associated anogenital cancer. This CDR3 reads CASSFLSGAGANVLTF. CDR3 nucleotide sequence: TGTGCCAGCAGCTTCCTTAGCGGTGCCGGGGCCAACGTCCTGACTTTC.